This T cell receptor beta chain was recovered during a study of monozygotic twins with cystic fibrosis. As regards this clone: Its antigen is as yet unknown.

The study, taken as a whole, reports: Median Simpson clonality of 0.0095 suggested naive T cells predominated. J usage was most co-twin-similar in 8 of 16 pairs, V in 13. Monozygotic CF twin pairs shared significantly more nucleotide-identical clonotypes than unrelated CF individuals did.

Assay used: immunoSEQ multiplex PCR; TCRdb lists only in-frame clones, some missing. Here the sample spans 30,000 to 35,000 clones, approximately 70% being singletons. Trimming left V 5 bases short and J 7 bases short, with 27 bases between. The CDR3 runs to 18 residues. Germline CDR1 and CDR2: MNHEY and SMNVEV (reference sequence). The sequence was collected from a girl between 10 and 17 years old with cystic fibrosis. The sequencing input was blood. The chain has TRBV27 and TRBJ2-1; TRBD2 might be the D (6 bases). This CDR3 is CASSSLSVGFGSVNEQFF. In DNA form, the CDR3 reads TGTGCCAGCAGTAGTTTGTCAGTCGGCTTCGGGAGCGTGAATGAGCAGTTCTTC.